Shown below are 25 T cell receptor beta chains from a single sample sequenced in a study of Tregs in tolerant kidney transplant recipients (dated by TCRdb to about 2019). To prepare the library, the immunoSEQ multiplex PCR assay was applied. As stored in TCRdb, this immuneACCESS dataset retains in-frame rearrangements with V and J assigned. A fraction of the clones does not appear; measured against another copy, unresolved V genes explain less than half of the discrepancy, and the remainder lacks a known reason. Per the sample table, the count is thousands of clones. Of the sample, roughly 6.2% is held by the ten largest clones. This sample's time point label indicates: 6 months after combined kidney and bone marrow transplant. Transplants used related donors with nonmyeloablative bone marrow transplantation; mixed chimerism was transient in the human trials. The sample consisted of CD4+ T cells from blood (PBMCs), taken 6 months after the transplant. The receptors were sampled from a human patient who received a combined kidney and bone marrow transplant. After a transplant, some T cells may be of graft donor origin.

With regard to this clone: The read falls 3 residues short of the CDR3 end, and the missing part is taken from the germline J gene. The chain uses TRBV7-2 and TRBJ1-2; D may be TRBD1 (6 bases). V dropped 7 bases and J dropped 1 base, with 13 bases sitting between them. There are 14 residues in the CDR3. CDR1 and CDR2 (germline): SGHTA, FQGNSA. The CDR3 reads CASTNRAGNYGYTF. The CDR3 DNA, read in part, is TGTGCCAGCACTAACAGGGCCGGTAACTATGGC.

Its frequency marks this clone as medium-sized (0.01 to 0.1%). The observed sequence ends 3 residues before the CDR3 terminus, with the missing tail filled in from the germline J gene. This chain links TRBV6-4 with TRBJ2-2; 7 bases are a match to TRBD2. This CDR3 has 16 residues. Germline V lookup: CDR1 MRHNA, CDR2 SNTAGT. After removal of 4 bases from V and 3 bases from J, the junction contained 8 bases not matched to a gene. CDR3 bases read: TGTGCCAGCAGTGCAAGGGCGGGAGCGTACACCGGGGAG. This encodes CASSARAGAYTGE. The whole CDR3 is CASSARAGAYTGELFF.

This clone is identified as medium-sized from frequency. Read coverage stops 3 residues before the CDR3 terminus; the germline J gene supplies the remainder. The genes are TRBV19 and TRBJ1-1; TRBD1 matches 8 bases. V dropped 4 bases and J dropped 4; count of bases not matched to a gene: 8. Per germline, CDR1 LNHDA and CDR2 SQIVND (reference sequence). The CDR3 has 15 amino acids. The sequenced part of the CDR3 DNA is TGTGCCAGTAGTAATCAGGGGGCGGGCGGCACTGAA. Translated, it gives CASSNQGAGGTE. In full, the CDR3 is CASSNQGAGGTEAFF.

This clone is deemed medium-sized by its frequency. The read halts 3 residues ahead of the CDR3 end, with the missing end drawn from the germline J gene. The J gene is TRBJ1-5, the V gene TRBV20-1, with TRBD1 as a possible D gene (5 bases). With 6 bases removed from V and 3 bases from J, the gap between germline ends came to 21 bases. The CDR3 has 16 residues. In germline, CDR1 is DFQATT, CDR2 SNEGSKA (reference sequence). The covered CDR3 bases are TGCAGTGCCTCTTGGGGGGACCCCCTAGACAATCAGCCC. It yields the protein CSASWGDPLDNQP. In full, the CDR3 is CSASWGDPLDNQPQHF.

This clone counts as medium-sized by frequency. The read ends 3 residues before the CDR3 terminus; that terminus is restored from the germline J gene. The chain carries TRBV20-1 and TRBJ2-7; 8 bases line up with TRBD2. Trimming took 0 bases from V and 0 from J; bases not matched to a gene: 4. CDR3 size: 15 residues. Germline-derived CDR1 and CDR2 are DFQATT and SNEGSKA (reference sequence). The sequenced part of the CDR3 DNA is TGCAGTGCTAGAGATGGCGGGGGGTCCTCCTACGAG. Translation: CSARDGGGSSYE. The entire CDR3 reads CSARDGGGSSYEQYF.

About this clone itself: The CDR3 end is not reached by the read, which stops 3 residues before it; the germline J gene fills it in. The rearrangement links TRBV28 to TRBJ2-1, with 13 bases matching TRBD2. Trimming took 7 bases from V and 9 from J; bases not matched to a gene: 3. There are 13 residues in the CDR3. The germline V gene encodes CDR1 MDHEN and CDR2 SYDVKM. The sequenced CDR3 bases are TGTGCCAGCAAACTAGCGGGAGGGGGTGAG. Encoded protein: CASKLAGGGE. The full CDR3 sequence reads CASKLAGGGEQFF. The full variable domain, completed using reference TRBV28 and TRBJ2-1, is DVKVTQSSRYLVKRTGEKVFLECVQDMDHENMFWYRQDPGLGLRLIYFSYDVKMKEKGDIPEGYSVSREKKERFSLILESASTNQTSMYLCASKLAGGGEQFFGPGTRLTVL.

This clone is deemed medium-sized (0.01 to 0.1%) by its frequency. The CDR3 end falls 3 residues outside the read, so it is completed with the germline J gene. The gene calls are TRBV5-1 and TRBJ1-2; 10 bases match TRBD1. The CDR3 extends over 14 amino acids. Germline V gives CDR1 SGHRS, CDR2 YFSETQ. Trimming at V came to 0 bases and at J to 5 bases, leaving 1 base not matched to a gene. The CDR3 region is CASSLGTGGYGYTF. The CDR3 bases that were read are TGCGCCAGCAGCTTGGGGACAGGGGGGTATGGC.

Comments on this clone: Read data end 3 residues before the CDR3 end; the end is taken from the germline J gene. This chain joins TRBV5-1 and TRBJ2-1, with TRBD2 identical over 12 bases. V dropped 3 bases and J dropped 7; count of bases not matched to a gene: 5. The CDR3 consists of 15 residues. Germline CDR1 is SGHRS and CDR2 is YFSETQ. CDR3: CASSSRLAGANEQFF. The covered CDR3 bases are TGCGCCAGCAGCTCTAGACTAGCGGGAGCTAATGAG.

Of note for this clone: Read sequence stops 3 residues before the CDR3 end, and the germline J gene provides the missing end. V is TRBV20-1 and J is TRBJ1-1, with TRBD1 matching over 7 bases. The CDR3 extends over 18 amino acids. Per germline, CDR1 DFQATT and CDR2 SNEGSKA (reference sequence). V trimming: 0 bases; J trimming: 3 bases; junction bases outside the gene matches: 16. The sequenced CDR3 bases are TGCAGTGCTAGAGATCTCTCTACAACGACAGGGTCGGACACTGAA. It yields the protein CSARDLSTTTGSDTE. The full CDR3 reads CSARDLSTTTGSDTEAFF.

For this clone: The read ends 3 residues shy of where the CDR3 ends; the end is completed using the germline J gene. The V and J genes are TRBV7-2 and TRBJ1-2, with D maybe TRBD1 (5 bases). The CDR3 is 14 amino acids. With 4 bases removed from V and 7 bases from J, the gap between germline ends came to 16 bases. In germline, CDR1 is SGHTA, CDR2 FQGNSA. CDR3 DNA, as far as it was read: TGTGCCAGCAGCTCCAGGGCCCCCAGCGCTGGC. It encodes CASSSRAPSAG. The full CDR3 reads CASSSRAPSAGYTF.

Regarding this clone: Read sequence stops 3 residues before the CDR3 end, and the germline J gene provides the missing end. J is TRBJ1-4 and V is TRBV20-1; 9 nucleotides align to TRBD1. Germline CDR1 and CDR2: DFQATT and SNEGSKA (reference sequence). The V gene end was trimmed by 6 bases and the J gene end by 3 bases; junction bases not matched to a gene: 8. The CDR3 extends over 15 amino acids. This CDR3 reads CSAPGQGTANEKLFF. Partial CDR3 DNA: TGCAGTGCACCCGGACAGGGGACGGCTAATGAAAAA.

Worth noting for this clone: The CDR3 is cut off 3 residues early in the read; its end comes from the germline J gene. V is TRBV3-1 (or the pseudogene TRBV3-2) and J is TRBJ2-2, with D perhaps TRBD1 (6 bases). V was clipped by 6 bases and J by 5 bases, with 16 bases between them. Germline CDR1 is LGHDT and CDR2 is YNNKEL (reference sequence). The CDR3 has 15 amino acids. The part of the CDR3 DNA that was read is TGTGCCAGCAGTCTGGGGGCGGCCAGGACCGGGGAG. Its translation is CASSLGAARTGE. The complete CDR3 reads CASSLGAARTGELFF.

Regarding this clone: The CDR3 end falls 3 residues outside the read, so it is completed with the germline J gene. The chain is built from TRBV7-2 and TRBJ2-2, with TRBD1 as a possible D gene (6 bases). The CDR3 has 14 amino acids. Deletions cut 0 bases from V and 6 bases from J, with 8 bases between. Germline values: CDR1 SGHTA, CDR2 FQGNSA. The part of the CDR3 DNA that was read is TGTGCCAGCAGCTTAGCGGGGGCACCCGGGGAG. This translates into CASSLAGAPGE. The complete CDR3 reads CASSLAGAPGELFF.

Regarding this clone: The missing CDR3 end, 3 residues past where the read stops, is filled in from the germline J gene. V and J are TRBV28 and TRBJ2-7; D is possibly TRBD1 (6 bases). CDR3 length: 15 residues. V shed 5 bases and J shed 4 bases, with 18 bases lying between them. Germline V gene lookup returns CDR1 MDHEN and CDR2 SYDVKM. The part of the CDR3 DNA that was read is TGTGCCAGCAGTGGGATGCAGACAGGAGCATACGAG. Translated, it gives CASSGMQTGAYE. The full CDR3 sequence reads CASSGMQTGAYEQYF. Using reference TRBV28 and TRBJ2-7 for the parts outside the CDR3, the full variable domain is DVKVTQSSRYLVKRTGEKVFLECVQDMDHENMFWYRQDPGLGLRLIYFSYDVKMKEKGDIPEGYSVSREKKERFSLILESASTNQTSMYLCASSGMQTGAYEQYFGPGTRLTVT.

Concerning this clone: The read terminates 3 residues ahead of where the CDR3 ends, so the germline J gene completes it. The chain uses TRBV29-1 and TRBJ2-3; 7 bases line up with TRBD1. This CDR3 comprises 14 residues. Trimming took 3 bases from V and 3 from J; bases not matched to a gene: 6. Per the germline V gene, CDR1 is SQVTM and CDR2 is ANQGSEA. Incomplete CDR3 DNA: TGCAGCGTTGACAGGGGGTCGGAAACAGATACG. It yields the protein CSVDRGSETDT. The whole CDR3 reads CSVDRGSETDTQYF.

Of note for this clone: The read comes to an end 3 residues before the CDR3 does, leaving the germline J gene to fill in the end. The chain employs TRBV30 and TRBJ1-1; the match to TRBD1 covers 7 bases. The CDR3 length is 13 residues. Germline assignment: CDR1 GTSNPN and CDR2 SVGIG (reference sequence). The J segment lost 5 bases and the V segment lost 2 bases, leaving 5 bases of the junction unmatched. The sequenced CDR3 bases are TGTGCCTGGAGTACCACAGGGGTTACTGAA. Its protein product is CAWSTTGVTE. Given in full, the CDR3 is CAWSTTGVTEAFF.

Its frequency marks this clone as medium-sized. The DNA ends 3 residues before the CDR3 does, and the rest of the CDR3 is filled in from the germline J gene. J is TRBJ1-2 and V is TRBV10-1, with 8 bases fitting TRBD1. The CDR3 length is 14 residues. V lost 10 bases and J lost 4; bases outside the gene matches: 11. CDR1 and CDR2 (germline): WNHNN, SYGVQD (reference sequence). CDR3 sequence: CAMIRQGRGYGYTF. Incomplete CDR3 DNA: TGCGCCATGATTAGACAGGGGAGAGGCTATGGC.

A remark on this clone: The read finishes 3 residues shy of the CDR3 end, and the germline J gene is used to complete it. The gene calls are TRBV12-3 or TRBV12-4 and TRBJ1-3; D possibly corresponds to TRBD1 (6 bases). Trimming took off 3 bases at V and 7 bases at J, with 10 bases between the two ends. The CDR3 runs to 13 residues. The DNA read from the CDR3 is TGTGCCAGCAGTTTGGGGGGGCGGAACACC. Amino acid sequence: CASSLGGRNT. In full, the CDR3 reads CASSLGGRNTIYF.

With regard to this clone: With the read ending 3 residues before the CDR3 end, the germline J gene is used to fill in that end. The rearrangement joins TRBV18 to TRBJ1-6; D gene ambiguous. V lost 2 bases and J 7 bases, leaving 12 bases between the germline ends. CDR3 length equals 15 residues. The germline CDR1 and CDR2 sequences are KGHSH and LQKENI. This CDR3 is CASSPGRLRNSPLHF. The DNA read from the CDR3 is TGTGCCAGCTCACCAGGCAGGTTGCGAAATTCACCC.

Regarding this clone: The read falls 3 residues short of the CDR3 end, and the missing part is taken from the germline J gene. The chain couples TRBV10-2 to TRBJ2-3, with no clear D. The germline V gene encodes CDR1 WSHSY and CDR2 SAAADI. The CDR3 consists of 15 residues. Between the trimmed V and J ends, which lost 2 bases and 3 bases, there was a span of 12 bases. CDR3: CASSELRKRTDTQYF. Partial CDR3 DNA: TGCGCCAGCAGTGAGCTCAGGAAAAGGACAGATACG.

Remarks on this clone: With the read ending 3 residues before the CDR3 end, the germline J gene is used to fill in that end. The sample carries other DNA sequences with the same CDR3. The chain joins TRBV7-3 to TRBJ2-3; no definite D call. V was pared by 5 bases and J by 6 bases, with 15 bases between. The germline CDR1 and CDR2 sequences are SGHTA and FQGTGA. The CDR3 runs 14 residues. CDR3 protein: CASSPAIAGDTQYF. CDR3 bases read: TGTGCCAGCAGCCCCGCGATAGCTGGGGATACG.

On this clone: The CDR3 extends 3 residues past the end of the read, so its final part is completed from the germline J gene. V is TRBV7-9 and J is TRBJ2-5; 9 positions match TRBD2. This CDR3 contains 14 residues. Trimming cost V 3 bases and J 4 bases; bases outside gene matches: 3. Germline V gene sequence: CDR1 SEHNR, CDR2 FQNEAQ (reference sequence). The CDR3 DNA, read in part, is TGTGCCAGCAGCTTTGGCGGGGGGGGAGAGACC. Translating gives CASSFGGGGET. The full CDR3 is CASSFGGGGETQYF.

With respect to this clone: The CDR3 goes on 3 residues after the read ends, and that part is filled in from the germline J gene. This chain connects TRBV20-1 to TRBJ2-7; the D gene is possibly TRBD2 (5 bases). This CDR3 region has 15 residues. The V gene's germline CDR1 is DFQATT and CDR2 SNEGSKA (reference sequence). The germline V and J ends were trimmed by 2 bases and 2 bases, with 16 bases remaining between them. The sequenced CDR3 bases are TGCAGTGCTAGACACCCGAGAGCGGCAACCTACGAG. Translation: CSARHPRAATYE. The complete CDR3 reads CSARHPRAATYEQYF.

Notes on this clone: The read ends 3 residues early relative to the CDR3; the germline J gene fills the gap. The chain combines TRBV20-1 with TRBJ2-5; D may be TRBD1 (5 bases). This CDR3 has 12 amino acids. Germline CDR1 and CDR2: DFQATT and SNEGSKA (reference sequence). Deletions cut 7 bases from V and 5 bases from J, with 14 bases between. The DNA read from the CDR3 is TGCAGTGGGTTGGCAGGGAAGGAGACC. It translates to CSGLAGKET. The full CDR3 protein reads CSGLAGKETQYF.

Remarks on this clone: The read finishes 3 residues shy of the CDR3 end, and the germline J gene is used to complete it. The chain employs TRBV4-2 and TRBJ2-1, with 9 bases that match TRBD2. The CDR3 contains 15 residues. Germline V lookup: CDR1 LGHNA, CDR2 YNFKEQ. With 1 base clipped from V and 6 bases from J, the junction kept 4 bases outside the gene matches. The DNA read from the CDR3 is TGTGCCAGCAGCCAAGGGACTAGCGAGGGCAATGAG. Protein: CASSQGTSEGNE. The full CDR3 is CASSQGTSEGNEQFF.